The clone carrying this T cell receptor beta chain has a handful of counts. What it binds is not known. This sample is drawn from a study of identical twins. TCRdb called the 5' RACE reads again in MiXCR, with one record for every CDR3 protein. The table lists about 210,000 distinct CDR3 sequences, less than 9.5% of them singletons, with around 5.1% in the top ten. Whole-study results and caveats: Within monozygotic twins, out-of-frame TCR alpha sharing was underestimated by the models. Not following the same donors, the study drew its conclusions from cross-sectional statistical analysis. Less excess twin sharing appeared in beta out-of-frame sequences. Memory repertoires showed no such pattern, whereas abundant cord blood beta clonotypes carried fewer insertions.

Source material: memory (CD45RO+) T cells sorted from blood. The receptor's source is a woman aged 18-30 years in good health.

The DNA of the CDR3 is TGCAGTGCTCTCGTGCCCTCCTATAATTCACCCCTCCACTTT. Its protein product is CSALVPSYNSPLHF. The chain uses TRBV20-1 and TRBJ1-6; D remains unclear. The CDR3 has 14 residues. Per the germline V gene, CDR1 is DFQATT and CDR2 is SNEGSKA (reference sequence). V lost 5 bases and J 0 bases, leaving 8 bases between the germline ends.